The clone carrying this TCR beta chain was observed a handful of times. What it recognizes is unknown. This entry belongs to a study of shared clonotypes between healthy human individuals. Study as a whole: The plates for each donor numbered three CD4 naive, three CD4 memory, two CD8 naive and one CD8 memory.

This CDR3 contains 15 residues. CDR1 and CDR2 (germline): SQVTM, ANQGSEA. V was clipped by 2 bases and J by 5 bases; unmatched bases: 8. Clones were read by immunoSEQ multiplex PCR, and TCRdb kept only the in-frame ones, dropping some. This table holds hundreds of thousands of clones, approximately 74% found once. It was into CD45RA+ naive and CD45RA-negative memory subsets that the CD4+ cells were split. Overall study findings and caveats: Across a handful of donors, naive CD4 shared roughly 5.2%, naive CD8 around 4%, memory CD4 less than 2.5%, memory CD8 about 0.4%. Measured sharing among donors was expected to vary with sequencing depth.

The rearrangement joins TRBV29-1 to TRBJ2-1; 8 bases are a match to TRBD2. The sample taken for sequencing was memory CD4+ T cells sorted from blood. Regarding subset: CD45RA-negative fraction. The origin of this receptor is a woman in her thirties in good health. In DNA form, the CDR3 reads TGCAGCGTTGAAATGTCGGGAGGGCCGGACAATGAGCAGTTCTTC. Its translation: CSVEMSGGPDNEQFF.